The source of this T cell receptor (beta chain) is a study of blood T cell repertoires in COVID-19. About the study: The United States, Italy and Spain provided the acute and convalescent COVID-19 samples. Sample material is recorded as cDNA or gDNA derived from T cells, B-cell-depleted T cells, or PBMCs.

As processed by the authors: Counts of nucleated cells, estimated from reference gene primer amplification, were obtained. Repertoires were generated with immunoSEQ multiplex PCR, while TCRdb's copy carries only in-frame clones and drops some. V and J calls and clone size come straight from that table; D and trimming were deduced from the DNA. Altogether fewer than 120,000 clones are present, 88% being singletons, with the ten largest covering less than 3.5%. Material for sequencing was peripheral blood. The clonotype was recovered from a woman aged 50 to 60 with acute or convalescent COVID-19.

CDR3 in DNA: TGTGCCAGCAGCTTAGTTGGCTCGAACACTGAAGCTTTCTTT. Translation: CASSLVGSNTEAFF. The chain joins TRBV7-9 to TRBJ1-1; D not certain. Trimming took off 1 base at V and 1 base at J, with 7 bases between the two ends. Germline loops: CDR1 SEHNR, CDR2 FQNEAQ (reference sequence). The CDR3 is 14 amino acids. Looking up the rest from reference TRBV7-9 and TRBJ1-1 gives the full variable domain: DTGVSQNPRHKITKRGQNVTFRCDPISEHNRLYWYRQTLGQGPEFLTYFQNEAQLEKSRLLSDRFSAERPKGSFSTLEIQRTEQGDSAMYLCASSLVGSNTEAFFGQGTRLTVV.